The 5 T cell receptor beta chains listed next were all sequenced from one sample in a study of regulatory T cells in long-lasting Graves disease. Time point defined: newly diagnosed GD, antithyroid drugs for less than 3 months. There was RNA extracted from PBMCs, and the TCR library was made from it. According to the study, TCR beta libraries were built with iRepertoire HTBI primers and CDR3-region Arm-PCR. MiXCR, run by TCRdb on the multiplex PCR reads, gives a single entry per CDR3 protein. The sample has approximately 490,000 distinct CDR3 sequences, 15% to 20% seen once; the top ten hold more than 9%. The same data also contributed to another study, on T cells in Graves' hyperthyroidism and ophthalmopathy.

Sequenced here: peripheral blood mononuclear cells (PBMCs), sampled at new diagnosis, from a patient treated with antithyroid drugs. Source of these receptors: a middle-aged man with Graves disease.

This clonotype was seen more than once but under ten times. The V gene is TRBV19, the J gene TRBJ2-2; 10 nucleotides match TRBD2. The V gene end was trimmed by 5 bases and the J gene end by 6 bases; junction bases not matched to a gene: 12. From germline, CDR1 is LNHDA and CDR2 SQIVND (reference sequence). The CDR3 has 17 amino acids. The CDR3 DNA reads as TGTGCCAGTAGTCTACTAGCGGGACGGGGTAGGGCCGGGGAGCTGTTTTTT. Its protein product is CASSLLAGRGRAGELFF.

V and J are TRBV6-9 and TRBJ1-5; D gene unclear. CDR1 is MNHGY, CDR2 SVAAGI, per germline. V was cut by 2 bases and J by 3 bases, with 11 bases left in between. The CDR3 totals 15 residues. The chain's CDR3 is CASSYIGGNNQPQHF. CDR3 nucleotides: TGTGCCAGCAGTTATATCGGTGGGAACAATCAGCCCCAGCATTTT.

The rearrangement joins TRBV7-2 to TRBJ2-2, with 10 bases matching TRBD2. The CDR3 is 18 residues long. J lost 0 bases, V lost 1 base, and 5 bases had no gene match. CDR1 is SGHTA, CDR2 FQGNSA, per germline. CDR3 in amino acids: CASSLGLAGAANTGELFF. CDR3 sequence (DNA): TGTGCCAGCAGCTTAGGGCTAGCGGGGGCCGCGAACACCGGGGAGCTGTTTTTT.

There are many counts of this clonotype. The chain joins TRBV12-3 or TRBV12-4 to TRBJ2-1; tentatively, D is TRBD2 (5 bases). Trimming cost V 5 bases and J 5 bases, with 13 bases left between them. CDR3 length: 14 amino acids. The DNA for the CDR3 is TGTGCCAGCAGTCGAGGACTGGAAGACAATGAGCAGTTCTTC. Translated: CASSRGLEDNEQFF.

In this sample, this clonotype turned up many times. The chain combines TRBV27 with TRBJ2-7; TRBD2 matches at 10 bases. The CDR3 contains 16 residues. After removal of 2 bases from V and 5 bases from J, the junction contained 9 bases not matched to a gene. Germline V gene sequence: CDR1 MNHEY, CDR2 SMNVEV (reference sequence). The CDR3 reads CASSLSGGAGDHEQYF. DNA for the CDR3: TGTGCCAGCAGTTTAAGCGGGGGGGCGGGAGATCACGAGCAGTACTTC.